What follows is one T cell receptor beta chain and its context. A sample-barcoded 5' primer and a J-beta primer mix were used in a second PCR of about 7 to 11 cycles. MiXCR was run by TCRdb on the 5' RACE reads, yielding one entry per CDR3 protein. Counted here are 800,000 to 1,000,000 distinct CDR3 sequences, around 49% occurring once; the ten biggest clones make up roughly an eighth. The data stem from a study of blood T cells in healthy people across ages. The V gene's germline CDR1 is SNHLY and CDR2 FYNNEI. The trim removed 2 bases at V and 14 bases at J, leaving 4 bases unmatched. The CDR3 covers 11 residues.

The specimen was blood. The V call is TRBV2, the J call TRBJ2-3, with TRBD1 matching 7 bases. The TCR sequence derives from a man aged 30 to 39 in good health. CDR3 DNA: TGTGCCAGCAGTGAACAGGGGGATCGGTATTTT. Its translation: CASSEQGDRYF.